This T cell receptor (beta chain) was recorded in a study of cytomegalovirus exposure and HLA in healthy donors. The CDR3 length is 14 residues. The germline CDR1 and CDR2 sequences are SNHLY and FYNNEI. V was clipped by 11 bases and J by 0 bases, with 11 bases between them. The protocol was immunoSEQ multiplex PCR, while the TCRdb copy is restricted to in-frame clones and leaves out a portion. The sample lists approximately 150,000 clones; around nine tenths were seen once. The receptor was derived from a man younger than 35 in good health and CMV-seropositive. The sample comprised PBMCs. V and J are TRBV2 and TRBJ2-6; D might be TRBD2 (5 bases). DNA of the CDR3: TGTGCCGCGACTCGGGACTCTGGGGCCAACGTCCTGACTTTC. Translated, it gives CAATRDSGANVLTF.